The next 17 T cell receptor beta chains were all read from a single sample in a study of CD8 T cells in ankylosing spondylitis. Using its own MiXCR run on the 5' RACE reads, TCRdb lists one record per CDR3 protein. The data show approximately 220,000 distinct CDR3 sequences, about 11% seen once. Sequencing input: blood, either unsorted or a sorted T cell fraction (not recorded which). All receptors come from a male donor with ankylosing spondylitis or in good health (not recorded which).

Only one count was recorded for this clonotype. V gene TRBV3-1 combines with J gene TRBJ2-3, with D perhaps being TRBD1 or TRBD2 (5 bases each). V was trimmed by 4 bases and J by 0 bases, leaving 17 bases between them. Germline CDR1 and CDR2: LGHDT and YNNKEL (reference sequence). The CDR3 consists of 17 residues. DNA for the CDR3: TGTGCCAGCAGCCTAAGCTGGGACCCATTTAGCACAGATACGCAGTATTTT. Amino acid sequence: CASSLSWDPFSTDTQYF.

This clonotype has at least ten counts. The CDR3 DNA sequence: TGTGCCAGCAGTGACCAGATTAGCAATCAGCCCCAGCATTTT. As protein: CASSDQISNQPQHF. This chain uses TRBV2 with TRBJ1-5, with D unresolved. Germline assignment: CDR1 SNHLY and CDR2 FYNNEI. The CDR3 has 14 amino acids. Trimming shortened V by 3 bases and J by 0 bases, and 6 bases separated the two germline ends.

This clonotype was counted ten times or more. This chain uses TRBV7-2 with TRBJ1-3, with 7 bases lining up with TRBD1. Germline V gene data show CDR1 as SGHTA and CDR2 as FQGNSA. CDR3 size: 14 residues. Germline trimming cut 4 bases from V and 2 bases from J; bases unmatched to any gene: 2. The CDR3 spells CASSSGQTGNTIYF. CDR3 nucleotide sequence: TGTGCCAGCAGCTCGGGACAGACTGGAAACACCATATATTTT.

This clonotype appeared many times. CDR3 in amino acids: CASSKDPKEQYF. The CDR3 coding sequence is TGTGCCAGCAGCAAAGACCCTAAGGAGCAGTACTTC. The chain combines TRBV11-3 with TRBJ2-7; D is unclear. Germline V gene sequence: CDR1 SGHNT, CDR2 YENEEA. This CDR3 has 12 residues. V lost 5 bases to trimming and J lost 7 bases, with 12 bases between them.

This clonotype was seen repeatedly, ten times or more. The rearrangement uses TRBV24-1 and TRBJ2-3; D gene unclear. With 3 bases removed from V and 0 bases from J, the gap between germline ends came to 6 bases. The germline CDR1 and CDR2 sequences are KGHDR and SFDVKD. This CDR3 is built from 14 residues. This chain's CDR3 is CATSDSASTDTQYF. DNA for the CDR3: TGTGCCACCAGTGATAGCGCTAGCACAGATACGCAGTATTTT.

This clonotype occurred many times. J is TRBJ1-3 and V is TRBV6-1; tentative D call: TRBD1 (5 bases). This CDR3 contains 14 residues. Trimming pared 5 bases from V and 2 bases from J, leaving 10 bases between. Germline V gene lookup returns CDR1 MNHNS and CDR2 SASEGT. In DNA form, the CDR3 reads TGTGCCAGCAGTACCAGGGTACCTGGAAACACCATATATTTT. It yields the protein CASSTRVPGNTIYF.

The CDR3, as DNA: TGCGCCAGCAGCTCGGATCAATCGAGGTTCTTC. It translates to CASSSDQSRFF. The V and J genes are TRBV5-1 and TRBJ2-1; D gene uncertain. This CDR3 has 11 residues. The germline V and J ends were trimmed by 3 bases and 15 bases, with 13 bases remaining between them. CDR1 SGHRS and CDR2 YFSETQ come from the germline V gene.

This clonotype was detected ten times or more. The chain joins TRBV12-3 or TRBV12-4 to TRBJ2-7; D tentatively reads TRBD1 or TRBD2 (6 bases each). V shed 4 bases and J shed 7 bases, with 11 bases lying between them. The CDR3 runs 12 residues. The CDR3 nucleotides read TGTGCCAGCAGTTGGGGGGCAGGGGAGCAGTACTTC. It specifies CASSWGAGEQYF.

The chain uses TRBV6-1 and TRBJ1-1; unclear D gene. The V gene's germline CDR1 is MNHNS and CDR2 SASEGT. The CDR3 is 14 amino acids. The V gene lost 4 bases and the J gene lost 1 base, with 10 bases spanning the gap. CDR3 nucleotide sequence: TGTGCCAGCAGTGGGCACACAAGGAACACTGAAGCTTTCTTT. Amino acids: CASSGHTRNTEAFF.

The chain employs TRBV7-2 and TRBJ2-3; 10 positions agree with TRBD2. CDR3 size: 16 residues. V shed 3 bases and J 2 bases; nucleotides not matched to a gene: 5. Germline CDR1 and CDR2: SGHTA and FQGNSA. CDR3 nucleotide sequence: TGTGCCAGCAGCTTGCTACTAGCGGGGTACACAGATACGCAGTATTTT. Translated: CASSLLLAGYTDTQYF. Complete variable domain (other parts from reference TRBV7-2 and TRBJ2-3): GAGVSQSPSNKVTEKGKDVELRCDPISGHTALYWYRQSLGQGLEFLIYFQGNSAPDKSGLPSDRFSAERTGGSVSTLTIQRTQQEDSAVYLCASSLLLAGYTDTQYFGPGTRLTVL.

This clonotype was seen ten or more times. CDR3 DNA: TGTGCCAGAGACTCGACCTGCGTGGGCGAGGACAAAAACATTCAGTACTTC. Its protein is CARDSTCVGEDKNIQYF. V and J are TRBV21-1 and TRBJ2-4; the table's D call, TRBD1, was not checked against the DNA. TRBV21-1 is recorded as a pseudogene. The CDR3 runs to 17 residues.

Turning to this clonotype: One end of the junction varies from germline; a read error may be responsible. The chain employs TRBV27 and TRBJ1-2; D might be TRBD1 (5 bases). CDR1 is MNHEY, CDR2 SMNVEV, per germline (reference sequence). The CDR3 runs 13 residues. The chain's CDR3 is CASGSGSGYGDTF. The CDR3 DNA reads as TGTGCCAGCGGATCAGGGTCGGGCTATGGCGACACCTTC.

This clonotype was recorded at least ten times. The chain carries TRBV12-3 or TRBV12-4 and TRBJ2-1; 9 bases are a match to TRBD1. V was pared by 6 bases and J by 3 bases, with 3 bases of the junction left unmatched. There are 14 residues in the CDR3. The CDR3 nucleotides are TGTGCCAGCAGCGGGACAGGGAACTACAATGAGCAGTTCTTC. It is translated as CASSGTGNYNEQFF.

The sample holds many counts of this clonotype. The chain links TRBV7-3 to TRBJ2-3, with D maybe TRBD2 (6 bases). V was clipped by 5 bases and J by 4 bases, with 19 bases between them. Germline V gene lookup returns CDR1 SGHTA and CDR2 FQGTGA. The CDR3 runs 16 residues. The CDR3 sequence is CASSPRGGAPPDTQYF. The DNA of the CDR3 is TGTGCCAGCAGCCCCCGTGGCGGGGCTCCCCCAGATACGCAGTATTTT.

This clonotype is classed as medium-sized (0.01 to 0.1%). The chain employs TRBV29-1 and TRBJ1-2, with 11 bases that match TRBD1. This CDR3 contains 14 residues. Per germline, CDR1 SQVTM and CDR2 ANQGSEA. V was pared by 4 bases and J by 5 bases, with 6 bases of the junction left unmatched. The DNA of the CDR3 is TGCAGCGTTGCCAGGACAGGGGGCGCGTATGGCTACACCTTC. Translated: CSVARTGGAYGYTF.

In this sample, this clonotype turned up many times. The chain recombines TRBV7-2 with TRBJ2-5; 7 bases line up with TRBD1. From germline, CDR1 is SGHTA and CDR2 FQGNSA. There are 14 residues in the CDR3. Trimming took 6 bases from V and 5 from J; bases not matched to a gene: 9. In DNA, the CDR3 is TGTGCCAGCAGTCAGCAGGGGGTGTCGGAGACCCAGTACTTC. Its protein product is CASSQQGVSETQYF.

This clonotype was picked up many times. CDR3 residues: CASRNPVEANTGELFF. The CDR3 DNA sequence: TGTGCCAGCAGAAACCCGGTGGAGGCAAACACCGGGGAGCTGTTTTTT. V usage is TRBV2 and J usage is TRBJ2-2; D may be TRBD2 (5 bases). Per germline, CDR1 SNHLY and CDR2 FYNNEI. With 6 bases removed from V and 2 bases from J, the gap between germline ends came to 16 bases. This CDR3 region has 16 residues.